The clone carrying this T cell receptor beta chain was counted between two and nine times. This CDR3 is 16 amino acids long. Germline trimming cut 6 bases from V and 2 bases from J; bases unmatched to any gene: 12. From germline, CDR1 is SEHNR and CDR2 FQNEAQ (reference sequence). This sample is part of a study of T-cell memory formation after mild COVID-19. As for the study in general: The two donors had largely donor-specific TCR clusters.

Constant-segment primers and 5'RACE yielded cDNA libraries for TCR alpha and TCR beta, each carrying sample barcodes and UMIs. TCRdb used MiXCR to reprocess the 5' RACE reads, holding one entry per CDR3 protein. Of 310,000 or so distinct CDR3 sequences detected, 15% to 20% appear once; the ten largest clones hold approximately 23%. The J gene is TRBJ1-1, the V gene TRBV7-9; 7 bases agree with TRBD1. This TCR was sampled from a man younger than 30 who had mild COVID-19 (a few samples of this study predate the infection). Cell type and time point are not known. What was sequenced was PBMCs or a T cell subset sorted from them (not recorded which). CDR3 nucleotide sequence: TGTGCCAGCAGTTTTAGTCCCGGGACAGTCAACACTGAAGCTTTCTTT. This translates into CASSFSPGTVNTEAFF.